What follows is one T cell receptor (beta chain) and its context. Its target is not known. This record belongs to a study of a mutant IDH1 vaccine in newly diagnosed glioma. CDR3 length equals 13 residues. V was shortened by 5 bases and J by 0 bases, with 8 bases between the two germline ends. CDR1 is MRHNA and CDR2 is SNTAGT in the germline V gene. The method was immunoSEQ multiplex PCR; TCRdb's version includes in-frame clones alone and lacks a portion of them. The table lists about 24,000 clones, roughly 78% of them singletons. Study-wide results and limits: Most patients, roughly 92%, showed vaccine-induced immune responses.

Described time point: week 11, during vaccination. Doses comprised 300 ug of mutant IDH1 20-mer peptide each, plus topical imiquimod. Donor tumors were new WHO grade 3 or 4 IDH1-mutant, ATRX-lost astrocytomas. This chain joins TRBV6-4 and TRBJ2-7; D is uncertain. The sequenced sample was PBMCs, obtained from a glioma patient whose treatment included an IDH1 peptide vaccine. The receptor comes from a man in his forties with glioma. CDR3 nucleotides: TGTGCCAGCAGTATGGACGGCTCCTACGAGCAGTACTTC. Its translation is CASSMDGSYEQYF.